This T cell receptor beta chain came from a study of shared clonotypes between healthy human individuals. Trimming removed 0 bases from V and 4 bases from J, with 14 bases in between. Germline CDR1 and CDR2: SGHNT and YYREEE (reference sequence). This CDR3 has 16 residues. Sequencing was performed with immunoSEQ multiplex PCR; in TCRdb, only in-frame clones are kept and a portion is missing. This table has fewer than 200,000 clones, approximately 61% appearing once. This chain links TRBV5-4 with TRBJ2-1, with D tentatively TRBD1 or TRBD2 (6 bases each). This TCR was sampled from a man younger than 40 in good health. The material sequenced was memory CD4+ T cells sorted from blood. The subset is: CD45RA-negative fraction. The CDR3 is CASSLGGAHGYNEQFF. DNA for the CDR3: TGTGCCAGCAGCTTGGGGGGGGCCCACGGTTACAATGAGCAGTTCTTC.